This TCR beta chain appears in the sequencing data of a study of regulatory T cells in long-lasting Graves disease. In germline, CDR1 is SGHDT, CDR2 YYEEEE. V was shortened by 4 bases and J by 4 bases, with 12 bases between the two germline ends. CDR3 length: 15 residues. Time point in this sample: newly diagnosed GD, antithyroid drugs for less than 3 months. PBMC-extracted RNA yielded the TCR library. This clonotype was counted between two and nine times. Arm-PCR with iRepertoire HTBI primers amplified the CDR3 regions for these TCR beta libraries. TCRdb reanalysed the multiplex PCR reads using MiXCR and keeps one entry per CDR3 protein. The sample records some 460,000 distinct CDR3 sequences, 15% to 20% being singletons. The data were also submitted as part of a second study, on T cells in Graves' hyperthyroidism and ophthalmopathy.

This receptor was taken from a man between 40 and 49 years old with Graves disease. The sequenced sample was peripheral blood mononuclear cells (PBMCs), obtained at new diagnosis, from a patient treated with antithyroid drugs. This chain joins TRBV5-6 and TRBJ2-6; D is unresolved. CDR3: CASSGTTSGANVLTF. In DNA, the CDR3 is TGTGCCAGCAGCGGTACAACCTCCGGGGCCAACGTCCTGACTTTC.